The clone carrying this T cell receptor (beta chain) has a handful of counts. What it binds is unknown. This specimen comes from a study of T cell repertoires in cytomegalovirus infection. Study background: Peptides in the study included HLA-C-restricted and HLA-B-restricted CMV epitopes. Shared public TCR beta signatures pointed to both CMV infection and a matching HLA type. Study observations and caveats: What dominated the ex vivo response were HLA-C-restricted CMV-specific TCR beta clonotypes. Cumulated frequencies of public TCR beta families served to identify carriers of CMV plus the relevant HLA.

TCRdb itself ran the reads through MiXCR, one entry per CDR3 protein. In the table there are approximately 71,000 distinct CDR3 sequences, about 20% of which are singletons. V lost 3 bases to trimming and J lost 6 bases, with 8 bases between them. This CDR3 is 12 amino acids long. The chain is built from TRBV12-3 or TRBV12-4 and TRBJ1-1; unclear D gene. The sequencing used CD8+ T cells from cultured PBMCs, collected from culture after CMV antigen stimulation. The clonotype originates from a human donor in good health (CMV status not recorded). Some clones in this sample may be carry-over from other donors' samples. CDR3 coding DNA: TGTGCCAGCAGTTTGGTCGGGGCTGAAGCTTTCTTT. The encoded protein is CASSLVGAEAFF.